This TCR beta chain was recorded in a study of T cell responses to AZD1222 COVID-19 vaccine (dated by TCRdb to about 2021). Background for the entire study: A total of more than 230 trial participants underwent TCR sequencing, of whom 200 to 220 received two doses of AZD1222 and 26 received two doses of the MenACWY control vaccine. Trial participants were enrolled by age into 18-55, 56-69 and 70-plus year subgroups, with roughly 160, 29 and 62 TCR-sequenced participants respectively. Paper-wide results and their limitations: Conclusions about previously exposed vaccinees are limited, since just six AZD1222 recipients were seropositive for SARS-CoV-2 at baseline. The vaccine-associated CD4 TCRs covered the entire spike protein, and the dominant responses fell in regions 160-218 and 743-854. After two AZD1222 doses, spike-specific TCR breadth and depth were significantly higher than at day 0 and than in MenACWY recipients. In the small 56-69-year group, the increase in depth fell short of significance, most likely because of low power. Participants were mostly white British and included more females than males, and it was suggested by the authors that clonal diversity may have been underestimated. No day 14 peak-response samples were available, so repertoires were characterized only after the peak T cell response. Reportedly, almost half of the unique spike-specific TCRs recognized epitopes lying outside the regions that are mutated in the B.1.351 and B.1.1.7 variants.

From a lookup of the germline V gene, CDR1 and CDR2 are SGDLS and YYNGEE. The CDR3 holds 13 amino acids from the cysteine to the phenylalanine. Here the CDR3 DNA is all that survives: 39 bases in frame from base 1. V is clipped by 4 bases and J by 0 bases, and the sequence between their germline boundaries is 5 bases long. The CDR3 regions of human TCRbeta chains were subjected to immunosequencing. On the study's bioinformatics: Repertoire TCRs were matched against a reference library of SARS-CoV-2-specific TCRs generated with the MIRA antigen-specificity platform. Breadth was defined as the fraction of unique TCRs that were SARS-CoV-2-associated. Depth was defined as the fraction of total T cells that were SARS-CoV-2-associated. Using the MIRA data, each spike-specific TCR was assigned both to the spike region to which the TCR was reactive and to a CD4 or CD8 class. Log10-transformed breadth and depth values were compared by one-way ANOVA with Sidak's multiple comparisons tests. The source is immuneACCESS, and TCRdb retained only in-frame sequences with V and J called. Part of the clones is not carried over; for the studies checked, unresolved V genes explain less than half of this, and the remainder is unexplained. The V and J calls and clone size were taken over from that table, and D and trimming were inferred from the DNA. The sample table shows more than 150,000 clones, and about 89% are seen once. The ten largest make up 2.5% to 3% of the sample.

Remarks on this clone: No antigen is known for it. No per-base quality is available; no much larger clone lies one base away.

The sample's time point label is to be understood as: baseline before first vaccination. Sample treatment or condition, as interpreted from the label and publication: meningococcal conjugate vaccine given as trial control. Samples from vaccinated people were obtained from the UK trials COV001 and COV002, which included a single-blind randomized controlled phase 2/3 trial of AZD1222 (ChAdOx1 nCoV-19) in healthy adults. Trial participant PBMC samples were collected at day 0 and day 28 after the second dose for TCRbeta chain sequencing. The sequence joins TRBV9 to TRBJ2-1; a confident D gene designation cannot be given. This clonotype was sampled from an adult in good health. Here the sequenced sample was peripheral blood, taken on day 0 of MenACWY control vaccination. The CDR3 here reads CASSTSSYNEQFF. The DNA sequence reads TGTGCCAGCAGCACGAGCTCCTACAATGAGCAGTTCTTC.